The rows below give T cell receptor beta chains drawn from one sample of a study of T-cell reconstitution after alpha-beta-depleted transplantation in children. A single record per CDR3 protein comes from TCRdb applying MiXCR to the PCR reads. In the table there are a few hundred thousand distinct CDR3 sequences, roughly 20% of which are singletons. The material was PBMCs from the stem cell graft donor, obtained from the stem cell graft. The receptors originated from a human donor who donated a stem cell graft to a child with acute myeloid leukemia. Each CDR3 is given with its conserved first and last residue. The D gene is left open where the match is weak. Clone size is given for some rows only: seen once, a few or many times, or a class if the clone is expanded.

d_gene	j_gene	abundance	v_gene	CDR3aa	CDR3nt
.	TRBJ2-7	once	TRBV20-1	CSARDRVGGTFEQYF	TGCAGTGCTAGAGATAGGGTCGGAGGCACCTTCGAGCAGTACTTC
TRBD2	TRBJ2-3	.	TRBV6-7	CASSGASGRTDTQYF	TGTGCCAGCTCCGGAGCTAGCGGGAGGACAGATACGCAGTATTTT
TRBD2	TRBJ2-5	few	TRBV24-1	CATSGLAPQETQYF	TGTGCCACCAGTGGACTAGCTCCTCAAGAGACCCAGTACTTC
.	TRBJ1-1	few	TRBV29-1	CSVGAANRQINTEAFF	TGCAGCGTCGGCGCCGCAAACCGACAGATAAACACTGAAGCTTTCTTT
.	TRBJ2-7	.	TRBV29-1	CSVWGQGDYEQYF	TGCAGCGTATGGGGGCAGGGAGACTACGAGCAGTACTTC
TRBD1	TRBJ2-3	.	TRBV6-1	CASSNTGASTDTQYF	TGTGCCAGCAGCAATACAGGGGCAAGCACAGATACGCAGTATTTT
TRBD1	TRBJ2-1	few	TRBV25-1	CASSEEDRGNNEQFF	TGTGCCAGCAGTGAAGAGGACAGGGGGAACAATGAGCAGTTCTTC
.	TRBJ1-3	.	TRBV7-2	CASSLGDTIYF	TGTGCCAGCAGCTTAGGGGACACCATATATTTT
TRBD1	TRBJ1-1	few	TRBV20-1	CSAPQGSMNTEAFF	TGCAGTGCTCCACAGGGGTCCATGAACACTGAAGCTTTCTTT
.	TRBJ2-3	few	TRBV5-1	CASSLGNKDTQYF	TGCGCCAGCAGCTTAGGGAACAAAGATACGCAGTATTTT
TRBD2	TRBJ2-5	.	TRBV12-3/TRBV12-4	CASSLWLAGGETQYF	TGTGCCAGCAGTTTATGGCTAGCGGGAGGGGAGACCCAGTACTTC
TRBD1	TRBJ2-4	few	TRBV12-3/TRBV12-4	CASSYGTGIVQNIQYF	TGTGCCAGCAGTTACGGGACAGGGATTGTTCAAAACATTCAGTACTTC
TRBD2	TRBJ2-1	.	TRBV18	CASSPLSGNNNEQFF	TGTGCCAGCTCACCACTAAGCGGGAATAACAATGAGCAGTTCTTC
.	TRBJ2-1	few	TRBV2	CASNLGGYNEQFF	TGTGCCAGCAACCTAGGGGGCTACAATGAGCAGTTCTTC
.	TRBJ2-1	.	TRBV28	CASSLGDISYNEQFF	TGTGCCAGCAGTTTAGGAGACATTTCCTACAATGAGCAGTTCTTC
TRBD1	TRBJ2-7	few	TRBV10-3	CAISSTGTGGEQYF	TGTGCCATCAGTTCAACCGGGACAGGGGGCGAGCAGTACTTC
.	TRBJ2-7	.	TRBV7-2	CASSLGGKVYEQYF	TGTGCCAGCAGCTTAGGAGGGAAAGTCTACGAGCAGTACTTC
.	TRBJ2-3	.	TRBV29-1	CSVSGDTQYF	TGCAGCGTTTCAGGAGATACGCAGTATTTT
TRBD1	TRBJ2-7	.	TRBV27	CASSTRTGEGLGEQYF	TGTGCCAGCAGTACTCGGACAGGGGAGGGTCTAGGCGAGCAGTACTTC
.	TRBJ2-2	.	TRBV30	CAWIRYRDERTGELFF	TGTGCCTGGATCAGGTACCGGGACGAGAGAACCGGGGAGCTGTTTTTT
.	TRBJ1-4	few	TRBV10-3	CAISESRPLDSLNEKLFF	TGTGCCATCAGTGAGTCGAGACCACTAGACAGCCTTAATGAAAAACTGTTTTTT
.	TRBJ2-5	few	TRBV5-1	CASSVGDQETQYF	TGCGCCAGCAGCGTCGGGGACCAAGAGACCCAGTACTTC
TRBD2	TRBJ2-7	.	TRBV19	CASSIPTKAGEGEQYF	TGTGCCAGTAGTATCCCAACGAAAGCGGGAGAAGGCGAGCAGTACTTC
TRBD2	TRBJ2-1	few	TRBV24-1	CATSETSGGTYNEQFF	TGTGCCACCAGTGAAACTAGCGGGGGAACCTACAATGAGCAGTTCTTC
TRBD1	TRBJ1-5	.	TRBV27	CASSLDGTGSQPQHF	TGTGCCAGCAGTTTAGACGGGACAGGGAGTCAGCCCCAGCATTTT
.	TRBJ1-1	.	TRBV11-2	CASMSTRRGSRFF	TGTGCCAGCATGTCAACCCGCCGGGGGAGTAGGTTCTTT
TRBD1	TRBJ2-2	once	TRBV28	CASTTTGGPGELFF	TGTGCCAGCACCACGACAGGGGGTCCCGGGGAGCTGTTTTTT
TRBD2	TRBJ2-3	many	TRBV20-1	CSARDSGRDTQYF	TGCAGTGCTAGAGATAGCGGGAGAGATACGCAGTATTTT
.	TRBJ2-1	few	TRBV28	CASGNTYNEQFF	TGTGCCAGCGGAAATACCTACAATGAGCAGTTCTTC
.	TRBJ1-5	.	TRBV20-1	CSAHGDKRNQPQHF	TGCAGTGCTCATGGGGACAAGCGGAATCAGCCCCAGCATTTT
TRBD1	TRBJ2-1	few	TRBV11-2	CASSQDRANEQFF	TGTGCCAGCAGCCAGGACAGGGCCAATGAGCAGTTCTTC
.	TRBJ2-3	few	TRBV25-1	CASSDGIRRSTDTQYF	TGTGCCAGCAGTGATGGGATAAGGAGAAGCACAGATACGCAGTATTTT
TRBD2	TRBJ2-7	.	TRBV4-3	CASSPRGGRQYF	TGCGCCAGCAGCCCCCGCGGGGGAAGGCAGTACTTC
.	TRBJ1-1	few	TRBV29-1	CSVVQFAGNTEAFF	TGCAGCGTTGTCCAATTTGCGGGGAACACTGAAGCTTTCTTT
TRBD2	TRBJ2-1	many	TRBV20-1	CSARVGTSRNNEQFF	TGCAGTGCTAGAGTTGGGACTAGCAGAAACAATGAGCAGTTCTTC
.	TRBJ1-3	many	TRBV12-3/TRBV12-4	CASSAEGHVGNTIYF	TGTGCCAGCAGCGCCGAAGGGCACGTAGGCAACACCATATATTTT
TRBD2	TRBJ2-1	.	TRBV11-3	CASSARLAGGPEQFF	TGTGCCAGCAGCGCCAGACTAGCGGGAGGGCCCGAGCAGTTCTTC
TRBD2	TRBJ2-1	.	TRBV20-1	CSARDGLAGVYEQFF	TGCAGTGCTAGAGATGGACTAGCGGGAGTATATGAGCAGTTCTTC
.	TRBJ2-7	.	TRBV7-2	CASSQVAGDEQYF	TGTGCCAGCAGCCAGGTGGCTGGCGACGAGCAGTACTTC
TRBD1	TRBJ2-7	few	TRBV28	CASSAGTAYAYEQYF	TGTGCCAGCAGTGCCGGGACAGCCTATGCCTACGAGCAGTACTTC
.	TRBJ2-7	few	TRBV6-5	CASSTGHKDEQYF	TGTGCCAGCAGTACTGGGCACAAGGACGAGCAGTACTTC
TRBD2	TRBJ2-7	few	TRBV7-6	CASSPRLAGDGEQYF	TGTGCCAGCAGCCCCCGACTAGCGGGAGATGGGGAGCAGTACTTC
TRBD1	TRBJ2-7	.	TRBV28	CASRTGTGGLSYEQYF	TGTGCCAGCAGGACCGGGACAGGGGGCTTATCCTACGAGCAGTACTTC
.	TRBJ2-3	few	TRBV12-3/TRBV12-4	CASSRRGLTDTQYF	TGTGCCAGCAGTCGAAGGGGACTCACAGATACGCAGTATTTT
.	TRBJ2-7	once	TRBV12-3/TRBV12-4	CASSLTVGHIDSYEQYF	TGTGCCAGCAGTTTAACGGTCGGGCACATAGACTCCTACGAGCAGTACTTC
.	TRBJ2-3	.	TRBV6-2/TRBV6-3	CASSYSTVRDESLATDTQYF	TGTGCCAGCAGTTACTCGACGGTGCGGGATGAGAGTTTGGCCACAGATACGCAGTATTTT
.	TRBJ2-3	few	TRBV5-6	CASSLGGWGTDTQYF	TGTGCCAGCAGCTTGGGGGGCTGGGGCACAGATACGCAGTATTTT
.	TRBJ1-6	few	TRBV27	CASSQTGTQVPLHF	TGTGCCAGCAGTCAAACCGGGACGCAAGTGCCCCTCCACTTT
TRBD1	TRBJ1-4	few	TRBV27	CASSLGQGVGKLFF	TGTGCCAGCAGCCTGGGACAGGGAGTAGGAAAACTGTTTTTT
.	TRBJ1-2	many	TRBV3-1	CASSLPQGMGGYTF	TGTGCCAGCAGCCTACCCCAGGGTATGGGTGGCTACACCTTC
.	TRBJ1-2	few	TRBV29-1	CSVEDQGQGLYGYTF	TGCAGCGTTGAAGATCAAGGGCAGGGCCTTTATGGCTACACCTTC
.	TRBJ2-5	.	TRBV27	CASWGAGMETQYF	TGTGCCAGCTGGGGGGCGGGAATGGAGACCCAGTACTTC
TRBD1	TRBJ2-4	.	TRBV12-3/TRBV12-4	CASSSPGQGSIQYF	TGTGCCAGCAGTTCCCCGGGACAGGGGTCCATTCAGTACTTC
.	TRBJ2-7	many	TRBV20-1	CSARVAGSSYEQYF	TGCAGTGCTAGAGTAGCAGGGAGTTCCTACGAGCAGTACTTC
TRBD2	TRBJ2-1	few	TRBV7-9	CASSDIAGEGNEQFF	TGTGCCAGCAGCGACATAGCGGGAGAGGGGAATGAGCAGTTCTTC
.	TRBJ1-1	few	TRBV6-5	CASSYSSGLWNTEAFF	TGTGCCAGCAGTTACTCATCCGGATTATGGAACACTGAAGCTTTCTTT
TRBD2	TRBJ2-1	.	TRBV9	CASSPRTSGRFVSYNEQFF	TGTGCCAGCAGCCCCAGGACTAGCGGGAGGTTCGTTTCCTACAATGAGCAGTTCTTC
TRBD2	TRBJ2-5	.	TRBV20-1	CSASGTSGRETQYF	TGCAGTGCTAGTGGGACTAGCGGGAGGGAGACCCAGTACTTC
.	TRBJ2-1	few	TRBV20-1	CSAREWRDSSYNEQFF	TGCAGTGCTAGAGAATGGCGGGACAGCTCCTACAATGAGCAGTTCTTC
.	TRBJ2-3	many	TRBV20-1	CSARESRRTSTDTQYF	TGCAGTGCTAGAGAATCGAGGCGTACCAGCACAGATACGCAGTATTTT